This T cell receptor (beta chain) was observed in a study of T cell repertoires in cytomegalovirus infection. Worth noting for this clonotype: Its antigen is undetermined.

General observations from the study: Summed frequency of shared TCR beta families picked out CMV carriers who also had the relevant HLA. The response measured ex vivo was dominated by TCR beta clonotypes (HLA-C-restricted and CMV-specific).

With 2 bases clipped from V and 5 bases from J, the junction kept 6 bases outside the gene matches. The CDR3 contains 15 residues. MiXCR, applied by TCRdb to the reads, yields one record per CDR3 protein. The sample has 750,000 to 900,000 distinct CDR3 sequences, roughly 29% seen once; the top ten hold around 13%. The source of this sequence is a human donor in good health (CMV status not recorded). Some clones in this sample may be carry-over from other donors' samples. This chain joins TRBV6-7 and TRBJ2-3; TRBD2 agrees at 8 bases. TRBV6-7 has ORF status, its function being uncertain. The specimen comprised cultured CD8+ T cells from PBMCs, sampled from culture after CMV antigen stimulation. The CDR3 loop reads CASSYPRGGGDTQYF. CDR3 DNA: TGTGCCAGCAGTTACCCACGGGGGGGTGGAGATACGCAGTATTTT.